The T cell receptor beta chain under discussion was sequenced for a study of beta chain features in type 1 diabetes. This clone was counted only a few times. Its antigen is not known. V lost 3 bases to trimming and J lost 3 bases; unmatched junction nucleotides: 8. Germline V CDR1 and CDR2: MNHEY, SMNVEV (reference sequence). This CDR3 comprises 16 residues. Overall study results and limits: People with Type 1 diabetes carried modestly yet significantly shorter TCRB CDR3s in all four CD4+ subsets. In type 1 diabetes patients, VDJ junctions had fewer insertions; deletions at these junctions were more frequent.

Each population that was sorted was more than 98% pure. Expressed TCRB transcripts were sequenced after all isolated RNA was converted to cDNA. TCRdb's table, derived via immunoSEQ multiplex PCR, lists solely in-frame clones and lacks some. The data hold almost 350,000 clones, with approximately 8% observed a single time. Sequencing was carried out using central memory CD4+ T cells from blood. This chain connects TRBV27 to TRBJ2-7; 10 positions agree with TRBD2. The origin of this receptor is a woman in her late teens or twenties in good health. This CDR3 is CASSLRASGRNYEQYF. The CDR3 bases are TGTGCCAGCAGTTTGCGAGCTAGCGGGAGAAACTACGAGCAGTACTTC.